This T cell receptor (beta chain) was recovered during a study of blood T cell repertoires in COVID-19. The germline CDR1 and CDR2 sequences are KGHSY and FQNENV. Trimming took 6 bases from V and 4 from J, leaving 13 bases between them. The CDR3 runs to 14 residues. This clone was detected only a few times. The cohort comprised adults aged about 18 to 89 years residing in about two dozen US areas. Assignment of participants to cohorts was predicated upon participant-reported clinical history. As originally analysed: Quantification of nucleated cells was approximated via reference gene primer amplification. The repertoire was sequenced with immunoSEQ multiplex PCR; TCRdb's copy has only in-frame clones and lacks some. The V and J calls and the clone size are those of that table, but D and trimming were determined from the DNA. This table holds around 310,000 clones, approximately 89% found once.

V usage is TRBV16 and J usage is TRBJ1-3; D is possibly TRBD1 (5 bases). The sequencing sample was made of PBMCs or T cells enriched from blood (not recorded which). This receptor was identified in a woman in her twenties or thirties who had recovered from COVID-19. The CDR3 is CASSQGAGGNTIYF. The CDR3 DNA follows: TGTGCCAGCAGTCAAGGGGCAGGAGGAAACACCATATATTTT.